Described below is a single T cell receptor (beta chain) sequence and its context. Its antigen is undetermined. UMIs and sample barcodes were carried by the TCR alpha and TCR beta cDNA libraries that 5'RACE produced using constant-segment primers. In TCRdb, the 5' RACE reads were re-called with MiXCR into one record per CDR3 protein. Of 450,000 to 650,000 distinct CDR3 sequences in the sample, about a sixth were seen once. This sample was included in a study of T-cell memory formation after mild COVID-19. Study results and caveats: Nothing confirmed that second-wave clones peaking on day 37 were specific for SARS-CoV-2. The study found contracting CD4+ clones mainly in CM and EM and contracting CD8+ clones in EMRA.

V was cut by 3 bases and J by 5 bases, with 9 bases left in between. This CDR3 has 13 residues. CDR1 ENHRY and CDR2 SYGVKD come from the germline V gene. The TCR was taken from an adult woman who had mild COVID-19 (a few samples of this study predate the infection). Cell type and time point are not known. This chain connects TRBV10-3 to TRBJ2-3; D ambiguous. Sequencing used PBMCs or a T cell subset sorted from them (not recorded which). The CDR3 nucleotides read TGTGCCATCAGTGAATTCCTAGGAGATACGCAGTATTTT. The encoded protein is CAISEFLGDTQYF.